This T cell receptor beta chain is drawn from a study of high-grade serous ovarian cancer treatment subgroups. For the study at large: Mean per sample: about 14,000 reads, some 8,100 unique TCR beta rearrangements. Study-wide points: Without spatial data, bulk sequencing limits insight into HGSC tumor diversity.

Concerning this clone: What it binds is not known.

Only in-frame clones appear in the TCRdb table, and some are missing; sequencing was by immunoSEQ multiplex PCR. The repertoire holds about 3,100 clones, with around 75% as singletons. Tumor samples were obtained before definitive surgery or chemotherapy. J was trimmed by 2 bases and V by 5 bases; bases with no gene match: 9. CDR1 is SGHAT and CDR2 is FQNNGV in the germline V gene. The CDR3 has 17 residues. Source material: tumor tissue. The source of this sequence is a human donor with high-grade serous ovarian cancer. V is TRBV11-2 and J is TRBJ2-5; 12 bases line up with TRBD2. The CDR3 reads CASSLESLAGGQETQYF. The CDR3 DNA reads as TGTGCCAGCAGCCTCGAGTCCCTAGCGGGAGGGCAAGAGACCCAGTACTTC.